The rows below give T cell receptor beta chains drawn from one sample of a study of cytotoxic CD8 clonotypes in ibrutinib-treated CLL. The assay was immunoSEQ multiplex PCR, and TCRdb's table has in-frame clones only and misses some. The sample has 19,000 or so clones, 64% seen once. Specimen: PBMCs, collected after 12 months of ibrutinib treatment. The receptors stem from a human donor with chronic lymphocytic leukemia. CDR3s include the opening cysteine and the closing phenylalanine or tryptophan. A D gene is named only where the DNA matches it firmly. Expanded clones get a size class; other rows say once, few or many, or leave the size out.

TRBV28	TRBJ1-2	TRBD1	-	TGTGCCAGCAGTTTCTTATTAGGGGACAGGGAGAATGGCTACACCTTC	CASSFLLGDRENGYTF
TRBV6-5	TRBJ2-7	TRBD2	-	TGTGCCAGCAGTTCCTTGCTAGCGGGAGGGATGTACGAGCAGTACTTC	CASSSLLAGGMYEQYF
TRBV19	TRBJ2-7	TRBD2	-	TGTGCCAGTAGAAATAGCGGGAGCATAACCTACGAGCAGTACTTC	CASRNSGSITYEQYF
TRBV21-1	TRBJ2-7	-	few	TGTGCCAGCAACGTAGACGTAACGTACGAGCAGTACTTC	CASNVDVTYEQYF
TRBV9	TRBJ2-2	-	-	TGTGCCAGCAGCGTAGTGTGGAACACCGGGGAGCTGTTTTTT	CASSVVWNTGELFF
TRBV11-2	TRBJ1-3	-	-	TGTGCCAGCAGCTCGTCGAGAAACACCATATATTTT	CASSSSRNTIYF
TRBV10-3	TRBJ1-5	TRBD1	-	TGTGCCATCACCCCAGGGGGAGGACAGCCCCAGCATTTT	CAITPGGGQPQHF
TRBV11-3	TRBJ2-1	-	-	TGTGCCAGCAGCTTAGCGGGAGCCAACTACAATGAGCAGTTCTTC	CASSLAGANYNEQFF
TRBV7-9	TRBJ2-1	-	few	TGTGCCAGCAGCCCGGGACGGTACAATGAGCAGTTCTTC	CASSPGRYNEQFF
TRBV27	TRBJ2-2	-	-	TGTGCCAGCAACCCAATCCCTGGGGGCACCGGGGAGCTGTTTTTT	CASNPIPGGTGELFF
TRBV5-1	TRBJ2-5	-	-	TGCGCCAGCAGCACCGCTCAAGAGACCCAGTACTTC	CASSTAQETQYF
TRBV7-9	TRBJ2-7	TRBD1	-	TGTGCCAGCAGCTCGGGGACAGGGAGCTCCTACGAGCAGTACTTC	CASSSGTGSSYEQYF
TRBV7-9	TRBJ2-7	TRBD1	few	TGTGCCAGCAGCTCCAAGACAGGGACGACCTACGAGCAGTACTTC	CASSSKTGTTYEQYF
TRBV5-4	TRBJ2-7	-	-	TGTGCCAGCAGCTTTGACCCACTTACCTACGAGCAGTACTTC	CASSFDPLTYEQYF
TRBV10-3	TRBJ2-1	TRBD2	-	TGTGCCATCAGCGGATCGGATTTAGCGGGAGGTAGGAATGAGCAGTTCTTC	CAISGSDLAGGRNEQFF
TRBV10-3	TRBJ1-2	-	few	TGTGCCATCAGTTTCCGGGACGGCTACACCTTC	CAISFRDGYTF
TRBV7-2	TRBJ2-3	TRBD2	few	TGTGCCAGCAGCTTATCGGCGGGAGGGGTAGATACGCAGTATTTT	CASSLSAGGVDTQYF
TRBV7-3	TRBJ2-5	TRBD1	-	TGTGCCAGCAGCGGCACAGGGGGGGAGACCCAGTACTTC	CASSGTGGETQYF
TRBV11-2	TRBJ2-7	-	once	TGTGCCAGCAGTCCCGGGGCGACCTACGAGCAGTACTTC	CASSPGATYEQYF
TRBV6-5	TRBJ2-3	-	once	TGTGCCAGCAGTTCCCGGGACTTCAGGGACGGTACGCAGTATTTT	CASSSRDFRDGTQYF